One and the same sample provided the 24 T cell receptor beta chains below, sequenced in a study of shared clonotypes between healthy human individuals. Profiling relied on immunoSEQ multiplex PCR, and the TCRdb table lists in-frame clones only, not all of them. In the table there are millions of clones, approximately 92% of which are singletons. The source material was naive CD4+ T cells sorted from blood. Subset here: CD45RA+ positively selected. These TCRs come from a man aged 18-30 years in good health.

V and J are TRBV11-2 and TRBJ1-3; 7 bases map to TRBD1. The V and J ends lost 5 bases and 4 bases, in that order; junction bases with no gene match: 5. The CDR3 is 14 residues long. The germline V gene encodes CDR1 SGHAT and CDR2 FQNNGV. The CDR3 loop reads CASSARGPGNTIYF. In nucleotides, the CDR3 is TGTGCCAGCAGCGCAAGGGGGCCGGGAAACACCATATATTTT.

The chain is built from TRBV4-1 and TRBJ2-3; D call uncertain. The CDR3 length is 15 residues. Deletions cut 0 bases from V and 0 bases from J, with 7 bases between. Germline lookup yields CDR1 MGHRA and CDR2 YSYEKL. In nucleotides, the CDR3 is TGCGCCAGCAGCCAAGAGGGGTTAAGCACAGATACGCAGTATTTT. Translating gives CASSQEGLSTDTQYF.

This chain joins TRBV6-1 and TRBJ1-5; D not resolved. The V gene lost 9 bases and the J gene lost 1 base, with 16 bases spanning the gap. Per the germline V gene, CDR1 is MNHNS and CDR2 is SASEGT. The CDR3 length is 15 residues. Written as DNA, the CDR3 is TGTGCCAGTTGGCCGGTCTGGGGAAGCAATCAGCCCCAGCATTTT. Protein sequence: CASWPVWGSNQPQHF.

The chain is built from TRBV5-6 and TRBJ1-1, with D perhaps matching TRBD1 (5 bases). The CDR3 length is 16 residues. V was cut by 1 base and J by 4 bases, with 17 bases left in between. CDR1 is SGHDT, CDR2 YYEEEE, per germline. CDR3 nucleotides: TGTGCCAGCAGCTTGTGGACCCAGGGTTTTGTCACTGAAGCTTTCTTT. Residues: CASSLWTQGFVTEAFF.

The genes are TRBV9 and TRBJ2-3, with D maybe TRBD1 (6 bases). V gave up 3 bases and J gave up 4 bases, with 18 bases separating them. The CDR3 is 16 residues long. Germline lookup yields CDR1 SGDLS and CDR2 YYNGEE. This chain's CDR3 is CASSAHRVGVADTQYF. The CDR3, as DNA: TGTGCCAGCAGCGCCCACAGGGTGGGTGTAGCAGATACGCAGTATTTT.

The chain is built from TRBV5-1 and TRBJ1-6, with D perhaps matching TRBD1 (6 bases). The CDR3 covers 16 residues. CDR1 and CDR2 from the germline V gene are SGHRS and YFSETQ. V lost 4 bases, J lost 6 bases, and 17 bases lay in between. CDR3 sequence: CASSATPQGINSPLHF. The CDR3 region has the DNA TGCGCCAGCAGCGCTACGCCACAGGGTATTAATTCACCCCTCCACTTT.

About this clone: The junction departs from germline at one end; a sequencing error may be responsible. The V gene is TRBV29-1, the J gene TRBJ2-5; 8 nucleotides agree with TRBD1. The CDR3 length is 15 residues. Per the germline V gene, CDR1 is SQVTM and CDR2 is ANQGSEA. CDR3 sequence reads: CGVSPGQALMGTQYF. DNA for the CDR3: TGCGGCGTTTCACCGGGACAGGCCCTTATGGGGACCCAGTACTTC.

The V gene is TRBV5-1, the J gene TRBJ1-1; D call uncertain. The ends were cut back, 7 bases at V and 5 bases at J, with 24 bases in the middle. CDR1 SGHRS and CDR2 YFSETQ come from the germline V gene. CDR3 length equals 16 residues. The CDR3 here is CASGEVSSRVGTEAFF. The CDR3 nucleotides read TGCGCCAGCGGCGAGGTTAGTTCCCGTGTTGGGACTGAAGCTTTCTTT. Variable domain in full (rest from reference TRBV5-1 and TRBJ1-1): KAGVTQTPRYLIKTRGQQVTLSCSPISGHRSVSWYQQTPGQGLQFLFEYFSETQRNKGNFPGRFSGRQFSNSRSEMNVSTLELGDSALYLCASGEVSSRVGTEAFFGQGTRLTVV.

This chain connects TRBV18 to TRBJ2-7; possibly TRBD1 for D (6 bases). V was clipped by 3 bases and J by 6 bases, with 24 bases between them. The length of the CDR3 is 17 residues. Per the germline V gene, CDR1 is KGHSH and CDR2 is LQKENI. CDR3 bases: TGTGCCAGCTCACCCCTTGGACAGACGGGATCGCGCTCCGAGCAGTACTTC. Residues: CASSPLGQTGSRSEQYF.

The chain couples TRBV28 to TRBJ1-6; D gene unclear. With 3 bases removed from V and 3 bases from J, the gap between germline ends came to 6 bases. The germline V gene encodes CDR1 MDHEN and CDR2 SYDVKM. The CDR3 runs to 14 residues. The CDR3 DNA follows: TGTGCCAGCAGTTTGGAAAACTATAATTCACCCCTCCACTTT. This encodes CASSLENYNSPLHF. The variable domain in full, completed from reference TRBV28 and TRBJ1-6, reads DVKVTQSSRYLVKRTGEKVFLECVQDMDHENMFWYRQDPGLGLRLIYFSYDVKMKEKGDIPEGYSVSREKKERFSLILESASTNQTSMYLCASSLENYNSPLHFGNGTRLTVT.

The chain links TRBV2 to TRBJ2-3; TRBD2 matches at 10 bases. Germline CDR1 is SNHLY and CDR2 is FYNNEI. The CDR3 is made up of 14 amino acids. DNA of the CDR3: TGTGCGTTTTTCCTAGCGGGGGGCACAGATACGCAGTATTTT. Protein: CAFFLAGGTDTQYF.

This clone was found a few times. This chain joins TRBV2 and TRBJ1-1, with TRBD1 identical over 7 bases. The germline CDR1 and CDR2 sequences are SNHLY and FYNNEI. V shed 7 bases, J shed 8 bases, and the junction held 4 bases outside the gene matches. The CDR3 loop spans 11 amino acids. CDR3 in amino acids: CASTLTGEAFF. The CDR3, as DNA: TGTGCCAGCACCCTGACAGGGGAAGCTTTCTTT.

The V gene is TRBV6-6, the J gene TRBJ1-5; D remains unclear. With 6 bases removed from V and 5 bases from J, the gap between germline ends came to 17 bases. This CDR3 region has 15 residues. CDR1 is MNHNY, CDR2 SVGAGI, per germline (reference sequence). This CDR3 reads CASRPPGMVDQPQHF. The DNA for the CDR3 is TGTGCCAGCAGACCACCAGGTATGGTTGATCAGCCCCAGCATTTT.

V gene TRBV2 combines with J gene TRBJ1-4; no firm D call. This CDR3 has 15 amino acids. Per germline, CDR1 SNHLY and CDR2 FYNNEI. Trimming left V 4 bases short and J 2 bases short, with 11 bases between. In nucleotides, the CDR3 is TGTGCCAGCAGTGCCGGCATGGGGACTAATGAAAAACTGTTTTTT. It translates to CASSAGMGTNEKLFF.

For this clone: Other DNA sequences within the sample encode an identical CDR3. V is TRBV2 and J is TRBJ1-3; D unclear. The CDR3 runs to 11 residues. V was trimmed by 8 bases and J by 4 bases, leaving 6 bases between them. Germline CDR1 and CDR2: SNHLY and FYNNEI. The CDR3 loop is CASGPGNTIYF. As DNA, the CDR3 is TGTGCCAGCGGACCGGGAAACACCATATATTTT.

This sequence joins TRBV11-2 and TRBJ2-1; D remains unclear. Germline V gene lookup returns CDR1 SGHAT and CDR2 FQNNGV. V lost 1 base and J 2 bases, leaving 18 bases between the germline ends. The CDR3 contains 18 residues. The CDR3 sequence: CASSLGLPNTSPYNEQFF. The CDR3 coding sequence is TGTGCCAGCAGCTTAGGCCTACCGAACACCAGCCCCTACAATGAGCAGTTCTTC.

The gene calls are TRBV4-1 and TRBJ1-4; 7 bases fit TRBD1. V was pared by 4 bases and J by 7 bases, with 3 bases of the junction left unmatched. Germline CDR1 reads MGHRA; CDR2 reads YSYEKL. The CDR3 is made up of 13 amino acids. The CDR3 sequence is CASSPGGFEKLFF. The CDR3 bases are TGCGCCAGCAGCCCAGGGGGTTTTGAAAAACTGTTTTTT.

This clone was picked up a small number of times. The chain recombines TRBV2 with TRBJ2-7; no reliable D call. Per germline, CDR1 SNHLY and CDR2 FYNNEI. The CDR3 spans 11 residues. V lost 2 bases, J lost 13 bases, and 12 bases lay in between. The CDR3: CASSEILLTYF. CDR3 nucleotides: TGTGCCAGCAGTGAAATACTCCTAACCTACTTC.

The chain links TRBV7-2 to TRBJ1-1, with D possibly matching TRBD1 (6 bases). This CDR3 spans 14 amino acids. Germline V lookup: CDR1 SGHTA, CDR2 FQGNSA. The V end lost 0 bases, the J end lost 7 bases, and 12 bases lay between the germline ends. The CDR3 coding sequence is TGTGCCAGCAGCTTAGCTCACGGGGGCAATGAAGCTTTCTTT. It translates to CASSLAHGGNEAFF.

The rearrangement joins TRBV27 to TRBJ2-3; TRBD2 aligns across 10 bases. V lost 6 bases to trimming and J lost 1 base; unmatched junction nucleotides: 13. Germline V lookup: CDR1 MNHEY, CDR2 SMNVEV (reference sequence). The CDR3 runs to 18 residues. In nucleotides, the CDR3 is TGTGCCAGCAGCCAAACAGCGGGGGGGGCCCATGGCACAGATACGCAGTATTTT. Translated, it gives CASSQTAGGAHGTDTQYF.

The V gene is TRBV6-5, the J gene TRBJ2-6; 7 bases are a match to TRBD1. The CDR3 has 15 residues. The V gene end was trimmed by 8 bases and the J gene end by 4 bases; junction bases not matched to a gene: 8. CDR1 MNHEY and CDR2 SVGAGI come from the germline V gene. CDR3 sequence reads: CASEGGRLGANVLTF. The DNA for the CDR3 is TGTGCCAGCGAAGGGGGCCGGCTCGGGGCCAACGTCCTGACTTTC.

The chain couples TRBV9 to TRBJ2-3; 7 nucleotides line up with TRBD2. The CDR3 is made up of 16 amino acids. CDR1 is SGDLS and CDR2 is YYNGEE in the germline V gene. The V and J ends lost 0 bases and 2 bases, in that order; junction bases with no gene match: 6. CDR3 coding DNA: TGTGCCAGCAGCGTAGTTGCGGGAGCGAACACAGATACGCAGTATTTT. Translating gives CASSVVAGANTDTQYF.

This chain links TRBV4-1 with TRBJ1-4, with TRBD1 matching over 7 bases. The CDR3 runs to 14 residues. Per the germline V gene, CDR1 is MGHRA and CDR2 is YSYEKL. V lost 9 bases, J lost 3 bases, and 7 bases stayed unmatched. The DNA of the CDR3 is TGCGCCAGGCACGGGCAGGGGGCTAATGAAAAACTGTTTTTT. The encoded protein is CARHGQGANEKLFF.

The chain uses TRBV11-2 and TRBJ1-2, with no clear D. The CDR3 covers 14 residues. The V end lost 4 bases, the J end lost 5 bases, and 14 bases lay between the germline ends. Germline V lookup: CDR1 SGHAT, CDR2 FQNNGV. The CDR3: CASSSFLDRYGYTF. The CDR3 bases are TGTGCCAGCAGCTCCTTTTTAGACCGGTATGGCTACACCTTC.